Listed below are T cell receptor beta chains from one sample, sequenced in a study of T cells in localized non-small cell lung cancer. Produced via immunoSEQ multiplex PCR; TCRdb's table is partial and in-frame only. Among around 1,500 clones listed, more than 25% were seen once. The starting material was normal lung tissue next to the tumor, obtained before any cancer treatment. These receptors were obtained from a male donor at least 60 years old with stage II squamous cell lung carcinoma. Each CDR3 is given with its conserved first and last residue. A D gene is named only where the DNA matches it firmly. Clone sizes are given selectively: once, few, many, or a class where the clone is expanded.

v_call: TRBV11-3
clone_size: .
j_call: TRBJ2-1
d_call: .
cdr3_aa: CASSLMGLYNEQFF
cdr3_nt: TGTGCCAGCAGCTTAATGGGACTTTACAATGAGCAGTTCTTC

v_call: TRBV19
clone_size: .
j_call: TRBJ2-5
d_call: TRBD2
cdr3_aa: CASSTGTTPQEIQYF
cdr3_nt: TGTGCCAGTAGTACAGGGACTACACCCCAGGAGATCCAGTACTTC

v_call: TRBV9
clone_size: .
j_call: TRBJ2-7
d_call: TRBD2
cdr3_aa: CASSPTDAWTSGRETHEQYF
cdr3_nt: TGTGCCAGCAGCCCGACAGACGCTTGGACTAGCGGGAGAGAGACCCACGAGCAGTACTTC

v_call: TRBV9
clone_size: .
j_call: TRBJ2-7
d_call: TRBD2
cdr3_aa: CASSAGTSGDYEQYF
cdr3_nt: TGTGCCAGCAGCGCCGGGACTAGCGGGGACTACGAGCAGTACTTC

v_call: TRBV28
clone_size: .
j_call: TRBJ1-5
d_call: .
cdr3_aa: CASSLMDQPQHF
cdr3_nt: TGTGCCAGCAGTTTGATGGATCAGCCCCAGCATTTT

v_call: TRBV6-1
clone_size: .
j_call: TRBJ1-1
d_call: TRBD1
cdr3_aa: CASSEAQGITEAFF
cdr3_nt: TGTGCCAGCAGTGAAGCACAGGGGATCACTGAAGCTTTCTTT

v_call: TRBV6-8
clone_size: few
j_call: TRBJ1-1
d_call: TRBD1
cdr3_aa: CASSESGTAGKAFF
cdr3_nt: TGTGCCAGCAGTGAGTCCGGGACAGCGGGTAAAGCTTTCTTT

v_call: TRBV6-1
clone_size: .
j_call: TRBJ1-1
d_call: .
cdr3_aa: CASSEVQNTEAFF
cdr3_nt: TGTGCCAGCAGTGAAGTCCAAAACACTGAAGCTTTCTTT

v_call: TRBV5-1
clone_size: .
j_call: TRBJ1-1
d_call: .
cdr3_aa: CASRGNITSTEAFF
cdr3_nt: TGCGCCAGCAGGGGGAACATTACAAGCACTGAAGCTTTCTTT

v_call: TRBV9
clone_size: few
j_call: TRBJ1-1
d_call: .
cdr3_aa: CASSRQTNTEAFF
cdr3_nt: TGTGCCAGCAGCCGACAGACGAACACTGAAGCTTTCTTT

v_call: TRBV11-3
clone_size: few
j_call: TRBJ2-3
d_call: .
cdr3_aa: CASSLGVSPTDTQYF
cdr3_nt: TGTGCCAGCAGCTTAGGAGTTAGCCCCACAGATACGCAGTATTTT

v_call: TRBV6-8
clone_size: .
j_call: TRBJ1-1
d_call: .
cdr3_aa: CASSYRGRNTEAFF
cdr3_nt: TGTGCCAGCAGTTACAGGGGCAGAAACACTGAAGCTTTCTTT

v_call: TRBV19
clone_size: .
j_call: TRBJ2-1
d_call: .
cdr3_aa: CASHNLGGLNEQFF
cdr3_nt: TGTGCCAGCCACAACTTGGGGGGGCTTAATGAGCAGTTCTTC

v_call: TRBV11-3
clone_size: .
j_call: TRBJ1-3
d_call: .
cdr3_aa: CASSPPVFVNTIYF
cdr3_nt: TGTGCCAGCAGCCCCCCGGTATTCGTGAACACCATATATTTT

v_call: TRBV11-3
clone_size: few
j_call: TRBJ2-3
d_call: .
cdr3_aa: CASSPKGDYTDTQYF
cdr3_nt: TGTGCCAGCAGCCCAAAAGGGGATTACACAGATACGCAGTATTTT

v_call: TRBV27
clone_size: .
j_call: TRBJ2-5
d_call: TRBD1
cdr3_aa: CASSLRTGLGETQYF
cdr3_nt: TGTGCCAGCAGTTTGAGGACAGGGCTTGGAGAGACCCAGTACTTC

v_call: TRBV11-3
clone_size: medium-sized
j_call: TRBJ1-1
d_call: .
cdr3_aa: CASSPYGPGVTEAFF
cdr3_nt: TGTGCCAGCAGCCCCTATGGCCCCGGGGTCACTGAAGCTTTCTTT